These 11 T cell receptor beta chains originate from one sample sequenced in a study of cytomegalovirus exposure and HLA in healthy donors. The data were produced by immunoSEQ multiplex PCR, yet TCRdb's version contains in-frame clones alone and is incomplete. The repertoire has about 160,000 clones, roughly 96% of them found once; the top ten carry about 0.94%. The sequencing input was PBMCs. All receptors derive from a woman aged 18-30 years in good health and CMV-seronegative.

This rearrangement joins TRBV28 to TRBJ1-2; 8 bases match TRBD1. This CDR3 has 14 amino acids. The germline V gene encodes CDR1 MDHEN and CDR2 SYDVKM. Trimming cost V 7 bases and J 8 bases; bases outside gene matches: 12. The CDR3 DNA sequence: TGTGCCAGCACCAATGACAGGGGTGTTTGGGGCTACACCTTC. This gives the protein CASTNDRGVWGYTF.

V is TRBV6-5 and J is TRBJ2-1; a possible D gene is TRBD2 (5 bases). Germline assignment: CDR1 MNHEY and CDR2 SVGAGI. This CDR3 contains 14 residues. V lost 6 bases and J 6 bases, leaving 15 bases between the germline ends. The CDR3 DNA reads as TGTGCCAGCAGCGATACGGGGTTAGTCAATGAGCAGTTCTTC. Protein sequence: CASSDTGLVNEQFF.

This chain links TRBV7-9 with TRBJ2-7; 7 nucleotides align to TRBD1. Trimming cost V 1 base and J 5 bases; bases outside gene matches: 2. Germline values: CDR1 SEHNR, CDR2 FQNEAQ (reference sequence). The CDR3 covers 13 residues. Here the CDR3 reads CASSLVTGDEQYF. In nucleotides, the CDR3 is TGTGCCAGCAGCTTAGTAACAGGGGACGAGCAGTACTTC.

The rearrangement joins TRBV6-4 to TRBJ1-5; 8 bases map to TRBD1. From germline, CDR1 is MRHNA and CDR2 SNTAGT. The V gene end was trimmed by 6 bases and the J gene end by 3 bases; junction bases not matched to a gene: 10. The CDR3 is 16 amino acids. CDR3 sequence: CASRGRGQGHNQPQHF. CDR3 nucleotides: TGTGCCAGCAGGGGGAGAGGACAGGGACACAATCAGCCCCAGCATTTT.

The chain has TRBV5-5 and TRBJ1-4; 7 positions match TRBD1. The length of the CDR3 is 17 residues. V gave up 3 bases and J gave up 8 bases; unmatched junction bases: 16. Germline CDR1 and CDR2: SGHKS and YYEKEE (reference sequence). CDR3 sequence: CASSSQHPTGWWEKLFF. DNA for the CDR3: TGTGCCAGCAGCTCCCAGCACCCGACAGGGTGGTGGGAAAAACTGTTTTTT.

This clone was seen a single time. The rearrangement links TRBV9 to TRBJ1-1; a possible D gene is TRBD1 (6 bases). V was cut by 0 bases and J by 0 bases, with 12 bases left in between. CDR3 length: 16 amino acids. The V gene's germline CDR1 is SGDLS and CDR2 YYNGEE. For the CDR3, the DNA is TGTGCCAGCAGCGTAGTCAGGGGAACATTGAACACTGAAGCTTTCTTT. Translation gives CASSVVRGTLNTEAFF. Based on the CDR3 plus reference TRBV9 and TRBJ1-1, the full variable domain is DSGVTQTPKHLITATGQRVTLRCSPRSGDLSVYWYQQSLDQGLQFLIQYYNGEERAKGNILERFSAQQFPDLHSELNLSSLELGDSALYFCASSVVRGTLNTEAFFGQGTRLTVV.

The CDR3 bases are TGTGCCAGCAGCTTAATAGGAGGAAACACTGAAGCTTTCTTT. Translating it yields CASSLIGGNTEAFF. This chain links TRBV7-2 with TRBJ1-1; D gene ambiguous. The CDR3 length is 14 residues. Per germline, CDR1 SGHTA and CDR2 FQGNSA. The ends were cut back, 2 bases at V and 2 bases at J, with 9 bases in the middle.

V usage is TRBV7-3 and J usage is TRBJ2-1; a possible D gene is TRBD2 (5 bases). Trimming stripped 4 bases from V and 2 bases from J, with 9 bases between. The length of the CDR3 is 14 residues. Per germline, CDR1 SGHTA and CDR2 FQGTGA. The CDR3 loop is CASSSAGTYNEQFF. In DNA form, the CDR3 reads TGTGCCAGCAGCTCGGCGGGTACCTACAATGAGCAGTTCTTC.

J is TRBJ1-2 and V is TRBV14, with 8 positions matching TRBD1. The CDR3 has 15 residues. The V and J ends lost 4 bases and 4 bases, in that order; junction bases with no gene match: 8. The germline V gene has CDR1 SGHDN and CDR2 FVKESK. Here the CDR3 DNA reads TGTGCCAGCAGCCCGAGGACAGGGAGGGGCTATGGCTACACCTTC. It encodes CASSPRTGRGYGYTF.

V usage is TRBV18 and J usage is TRBJ1-1, with TRBD1 as a possible D gene (6 bases). Per the germline V gene, CDR1 is KGHSH and CDR2 is LQKENI. The CDR3 has 14 amino acids. Between the trimmed V and J ends, which lost 3 bases and 4 bases, there was a span of 12 bases. CDR3 nucleotides: TGTGCCAGCTCACCCGGACAGCCGACCACTGAAGCTTTCTTT. As protein: CASSPGQPTTEAFF. Drawing the rest from reference TRBV18 and TRBJ1-1, the complete variable domain is NAGVMQNPRHLVRRRGQEARLRCSPMKGHSHVYWYRQLPEEGLKFMVYLQKENIIDESGMPKERFSAEFPKEGPSILRIQQVVRGDSAAYFCASSPGQPTTEAFFGQGTRLTVV.

The CDR3 loop reads CASSLEGGRETQYF. The CDR3 DNA reads TGTGCCAGCAGCCTAGAAGGGGGTCGGGAGACCCAGTACTTC. The chain couples TRBV5-8 to TRBJ2-5; D is possibly TRBD1 (6 bases). The germline V and J ends were trimmed by 4 bases and 5 bases, with 15 bases remaining between them. Per germline, CDR1 SGHTS and CDR2 YDEGEE. This CDR3 has 14 amino acids.